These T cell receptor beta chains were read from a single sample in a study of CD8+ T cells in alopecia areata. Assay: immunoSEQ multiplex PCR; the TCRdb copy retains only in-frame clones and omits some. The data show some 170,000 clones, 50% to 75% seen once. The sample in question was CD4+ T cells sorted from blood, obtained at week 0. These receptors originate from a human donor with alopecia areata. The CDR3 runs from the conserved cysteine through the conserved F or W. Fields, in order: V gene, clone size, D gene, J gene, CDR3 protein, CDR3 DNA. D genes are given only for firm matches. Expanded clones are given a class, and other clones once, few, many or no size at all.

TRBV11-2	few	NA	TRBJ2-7	CASSMDSINYEQYF	TGTGCCAGCAGCATGGACAGCATCAATTACGAGCAGTACTTC
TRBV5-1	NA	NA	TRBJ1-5	CASSLAGNDQPQHF	TGCGCCAGCAGCTTGGCTGGCAACGATCAGCCCCAGCATTTT
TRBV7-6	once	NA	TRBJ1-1	CASSLGQNTEAFF	TGTGCCAGCAGCTTAGGCCAGAACACTGAAGCTTTCTTT
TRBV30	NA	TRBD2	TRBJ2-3	CAWSRGSGGLDTQYF	TGTGCCTGGAGTCGGGGTAGCGGGGGATTAGATACGCAGTATTTT
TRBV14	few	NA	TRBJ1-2	CASSQYQGGYGYTF	TGTGCCAGCAGCCAGTACCAAGGAGGCTATGGCTACACCTTC
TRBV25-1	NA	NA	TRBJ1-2	CASSEQYGYTF	TGTGCCAGCAGTGAGCAGTATGGCTACACCTTC
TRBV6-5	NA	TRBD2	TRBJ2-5	CATGLAGGSKTQYF	TGTGCCACCGGACTAGCGGGGGGCTCAAAGACCCAGTACTTC
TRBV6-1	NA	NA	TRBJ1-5	CATRAVKGSHQPQHF	TGTGCCACCCGAGCCGTGAAGGGGAGTCATCAGCCCCAGCATTTT
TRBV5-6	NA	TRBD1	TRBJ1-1	CASSSDRAPEAFF	TGTGCCAGCAGCTCGGACAGGGCGCCTGAAGCTTTCTTT
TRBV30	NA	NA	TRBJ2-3	CARGGGGFDTQYF	TGTGCCCGAGGGGGGGGAGGGTTTGATACGCAGTATTTT
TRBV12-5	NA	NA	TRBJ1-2	CASGSLYGYTF	TGTGCTAGTGGTTCCCTCTATGGCTACACCTTC
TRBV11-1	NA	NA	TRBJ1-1	CASSLIGQSTEAFF	TGTGCCAGCAGCCTGATCGGACAGTCCACTGAAGCTTTCTTT
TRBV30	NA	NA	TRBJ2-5	CAWRPVRGTQYF	TGTGCCTGGAGACCAGTTCGGGGGACCCAGTACTTC
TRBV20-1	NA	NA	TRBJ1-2	CSATRQKGYTF	TGCAGTGCTACCCGACAGAAGGGCTACACCTTC
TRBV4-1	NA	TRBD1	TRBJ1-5	CASSQEQTGPIGYQPQHF	TGCGCCAGCAGCCAAGAGCAGACAGGGCCTATAGGGTATCAGCCCCAGCATTTT
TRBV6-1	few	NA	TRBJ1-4	CASSAGRGEKLFF	TGTGCCAGCAGTGCCGGCAGGGGTGAAAAACTGTTTTTT
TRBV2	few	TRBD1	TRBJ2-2	CASSFDRGREELFF	TGTGCCAGCAGCTTCGACAGGGGGCGGGAGGAGCTGTTTTTT
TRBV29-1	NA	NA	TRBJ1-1	CSVGHSNTEAFF	TGCAGCGTTGGGCACAGCAACACTGAAGCTTTCTTT
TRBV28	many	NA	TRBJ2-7	CASSFSYRHSYEQYF	TGTGCCAGCAGTTTCAGTTATCGTCACTCCTACGAGCAGTACTTC
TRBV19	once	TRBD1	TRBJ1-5	CASRIQGIDQPQHF	TGTGCCAGTAGGATACAGGGGATAGATCAGCCCCAGCATTTT
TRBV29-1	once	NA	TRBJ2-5	CSVEGHLNRETQYF	TGCAGCGTTGAAGGACACCTCAACCGGGAGACCCAGTACTTC